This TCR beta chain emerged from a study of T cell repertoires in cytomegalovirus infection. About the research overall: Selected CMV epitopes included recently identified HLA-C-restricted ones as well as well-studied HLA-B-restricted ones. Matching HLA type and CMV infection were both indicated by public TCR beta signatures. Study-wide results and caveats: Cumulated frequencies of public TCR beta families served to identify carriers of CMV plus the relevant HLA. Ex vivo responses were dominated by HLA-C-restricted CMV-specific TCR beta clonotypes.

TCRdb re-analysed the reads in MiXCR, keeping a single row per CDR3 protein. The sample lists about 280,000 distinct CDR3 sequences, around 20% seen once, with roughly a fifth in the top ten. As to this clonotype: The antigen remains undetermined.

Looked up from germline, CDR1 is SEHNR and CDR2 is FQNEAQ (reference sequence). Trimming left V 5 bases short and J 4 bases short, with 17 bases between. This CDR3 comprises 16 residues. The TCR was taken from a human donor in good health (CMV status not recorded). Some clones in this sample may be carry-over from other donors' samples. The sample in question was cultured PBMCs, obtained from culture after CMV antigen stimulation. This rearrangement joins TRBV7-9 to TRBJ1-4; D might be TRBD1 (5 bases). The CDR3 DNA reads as TGTGCCAGCAGCCAACTACTGACAGCTAGTAATGAAAAACTGTTTTTT. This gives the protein CASSQLLTASNEKLFF.